These 29 T cell receptor beta chains were sequenced from one sample in a study of radiation and T cells in renal cell carcinoma. The time point is: baseline pretreatment blood. As for treatment: 15 Gy SBRT to primary tumor, nephrectomy 4 weeks later. Data came from immunoSEQ multiplex PCR; TCRdb stores just in-frame clones and leaves some out. The table records 110,000 to 150,000 clones, around nine tenths of them present only once. The sequencing here drew on blood, taken from a patient whose treatment included radiotherapy and nephrectomy. These receptor sequences come from a woman between 45 and 60 years old with renal cell carcinoma.

The gene calls are TRBV4-3 and TRBJ2-1, with 8 bases aligning to TRBD2. V was clipped by 1 base and J by 5 bases; unmatched bases: 10. Per the germline V gene, CDR1 is LGHNA and CDR2 is YSLEER. The CDR3 contains 17 residues. The DNA of the CDR3 is TGCGCCAGCAGCCAAGGGGTAGCGGGGTCCTTGCACAATGAGCAGTTCTTC. This codes for CASSQGVAGSLHNEQFF.

V gene TRBV9 combines with J gene TRBJ1-5; possible D gene TRBD1, 5 bases. The CDR3 is made up of 14 amino acids. CDR1 SGDLS and CDR2 YYNGEE come from the germline V gene. V lost 4 bases and J lost 6, with 14 bases in between. The DNA for the CDR3 is TGTGCCAGCAGCTCCGGGACTAGTCTTCAGCCCCAGCATTTT. This codes for CASSSGTSLQPQHF.

This clone occurred once. This sequence joins TRBV5-1 and TRBJ1-4, with D possibly TRBD1 on 6 matching bases. V gave up 6 bases and J gave up 2 bases, with 14 bases separating them. The CDR3 runs to 15 residues. Per the germline V gene, CDR1 is SGHRS and CDR2 is YFSETQ. CDR3 loop: CASTPGTQTNEKLFF. CDR3 bases: TGCGCCAGCACCCCCGGGACACAGACTAATGAAAAACTGTTTTTT.

The V gene is TRBV6-6, the J gene TRBJ1-1; possible D gene TRBD1, 5 bases. Germline CDR1 is MNHNY and CDR2 is SVGAGI (reference sequence). The CDR3 extends over 15 amino acids. V dropped 5 bases and J dropped 1 base, with 14 bases sitting between them. DNA for the CDR3: TGTGCCAGCAGTCCTCAGGGACCTAGGAACACTGAAGCTTTCTTT. This codes for CASSPQGPRNTEAFF.

The genes are TRBV7-3 and TRBJ1-2; D remains ambiguous. This CDR3 comprises 14 residues. CDR1 and CDR2 (germline): SGHTA, FQGTGA. The V end was cut by 4 bases, the J end by 0 bases, with 9 bases between. CDR3: CASSWTATNYGYTF. The CDR3 DNA follows: TGTGCCAGCAGCTGGACGGCCACTAACTATGGCTACACCTTC. The variable domain in full, with the rest retrieved from reference TRBV7-3 and TRBJ1-2, is GAGVSQTPSNKVTEKGKYVELRCDPISGHTALYWYRQSLGQGPEFLIYFQGTGAADDSGLPNDRFFAVRPEGSVSTLKIQRTERGDSAVYLCASSWTATNYGYTFGSGTRLTVV.

The chain couples TRBV6-1 to TRBJ2-2; no clear D. The CDR3 length is 15 residues. Trimming stripped 4 bases from V and 1 base from J, with 10 bases between. Germline V gene sequence: CDR1 MNHNS, CDR2 SASEGT. CDR3: CASSASGRNTGELFF. As DNA, the CDR3 is TGTGCCAGCAGTGCCTCGGGCAGGAACACCGGGGAGCTGTTTTTT.

The chain is built from TRBV9 and TRBJ2-3, with 9 nucleotides matching TRBD2. The V gene end was trimmed by 5 bases and the J gene end by 4 bases; junction bases not matched to a gene: 11. Germline CDR1 is SGDLS and CDR2 is YYNGEE. This CDR3 contains 16 residues. The CDR3 reads CASSERAGGFSDTQYF. The CDR3 nucleotides are TGTGCCAGCAGTGAAAGAGCGGGGGGCTTTTCAGATACGCAGTATTTT.

Concerning this clone itself: The identical CDR3 is also encoded by other nucleotide sequences in the sample. The chain links TRBV14 to TRBJ2-7, with a weak D call TRBD2 (7 bases). The CDR3 consists of 14 residues. Per the germline V gene, CDR1 is SGHDN and CDR2 is FVKESK. Deletions cut 2 bases from V and 2 bases from J, with 10 bases between. CDR3 protein: CASSQRGAAYEQYF. As DNA, the CDR3 is TGTGCCAGCAGCCAACGGGGGGCGGCCTACGAGCAGTACTTC.

The count of this clone is one. The chain joins TRBV6-1 to TRBJ2-2, with 9 bases lining up with TRBD1. Germline CDR1 reads MNHNS; CDR2 reads SASEGT. Trimming cost V 8 bases and J 6 bases; bases outside gene matches: 7. This CDR3 is 14 amino acids long. The CDR3 nucleotides are TGTGCCAGCGAGAACAGGGGGCGCGCCGGGGAGCTGTTTTTT. Translated: CASENRGRAGELFF.

This rearrangement joins TRBV5-1 to TRBJ1-1; 11 bases align to TRBD1. J lost 1 base, V lost 4 bases, and 6 bases had no gene match. Germline lookup yields CDR1 SGHRS and CDR2 YFSETQ. This CDR3 comprises 16 residues. This CDR3 reads CASSPDRGLSNTEAFF. The CDR3, as DNA: TGCGCCAGCAGCCCGGACAGGGGGCTTTCGAACACTGAAGCTTTCTTT. Together with reference TRBV5-1 and TRBJ1-1, the CDR3 gives the full variable domain: KAGVTQTPRYLIKTRGQQVTLSCSPISGHRSVSWYQQTPGQGLQFLFEYFSETQRNKGNFPGRFSGRQFSNSRSEMNVSTLELGDSALYLCASSPDRGLSNTEAFFGQGTRLTVV.

V and J are TRBV5-4 and TRBJ1-2; the match to TRBD1 covers 11 bases. CDR3 length: 15 residues. With 3 bases clipped from V and 8 bases from J, the junction kept 9 bases outside the gene matches. In germline, CDR1 is SGHNT, CDR2 YYREEE (reference sequence). CDR3 DNA sequence: TGTGCCAGCAGCTCGGGGGACAGGGGGGTAGAAGGCTACACCTTC. Translated: CASSSGDRGVEGYTF.

The chain has TRBV28 and TRBJ1-1; 11 nucleotides agree with TRBD1. The CDR3 has 14 amino acids. The V gene's germline CDR1 is MDHEN and CDR2 SYDVKM. V trimming: 5 bases; J trimming: 4 bases; junction bases outside the gene matches: 3. In nucleotides, the CDR3 is TGTGCCAGCAGTCCGGGACAGGGGGTCACTGAAGCTTTCTTT. Translation: CASSPGQGVTEAFF.

V gene TRBV5-1 combines with J gene TRBJ2-5, with D perhaps TRBD2 (5 bases). The V gene's germline CDR1 is SGHRS and CDR2 YFSETQ. The germline V and J ends were trimmed by 0 bases and 2 bases, with 8 bases remaining between them. This CDR3 spans 14 amino acids. CDR3 nucleotide sequence: TGCGCCAGCAGCTTGGCCCCGGGACAAGAGACCCAGTACTTC. It yields the protein CASSLAPGQETQYF.

This chain links TRBV7-2 with TRBJ2-7; maybe TRBD2 (6 bases). The V end lost 4 bases, the J end lost 4 bases, and 17 bases lay between the germline ends. The CDR3 spans 15 residues. Germline V gene sequence: CDR1 SGHTA, CDR2 FQGNSA. CDR3 sequence reads: CASSWGDVGGYEQYF. The CDR3, as DNA: TGTGCCAGCAGCTGGGGGGACGTCGGGGGTTACGAGCAGTACTTC.

CDR3 residues: CASSSGGSSYNEQFF. The DNA for the CDR3 is TGTGCCAGCAGCTCGGGGGGGAGCTCCTACAATGAGCAGTTCTTC. The rearrangement uses TRBV13 and TRBJ2-1, with 8 bases that match TRBD2. V trimming: 4 bases; J trimming: 0 bases; junction bases outside the gene matches: 2. Per germline, CDR1 PRHDT and CDR2 FYEKMQ (reference sequence). The CDR3 is made up of 15 amino acids.

This clone was recorded once. The chain links TRBV30 to TRBJ1-2, with TRBD1 matching over 9 bases. Germline V gives CDR1 GTSNPN, CDR2 SVGIG (reference sequence). The ends lost 2 bases at V and 2 bases at J; junction bases unmatched: 3. The CDR3 spans 14 residues. The CDR3 coding sequence is TGTGCCTGGAGTCCAGACAGGGGGAACTATGGCTACACCTTC. Protein sequence: CAWSPDRGNYGYTF.

The J gene is TRBJ1-2, the V gene TRBV4-1; 10 bases align to TRBD1. Unmatched junction bases numbered 6, after V lost 1 base and J lost 7 bases. Germline values: CDR1 MGHRA, CDR2 YSYEKL. The CDR3 is made up of 15 amino acids. CDR3 nucleotide sequence: TGCGCCAGCAGCCAAGGAACCGGGACAGGGGTTGGCTACACCTTC. This sequence encodes CASSQGTGTGVGYTF.

This chain connects TRBV7-9 to TRBJ2-2; no reliable D call. Germline V gene lookup returns CDR1 SEHNR and CDR2 FQNEAQ (reference sequence). CDR3 length equals 14 residues. V dropped 1 base and J dropped 7 bases, with 10 bases sitting between them. The CDR3 protein is CASSLERRVGELFF. The DNA for the CDR3 is TGTGCCAGCAGCTTAGAGCGCCGGGTCGGGGAGCTGTTTTTT.

The V and J genes are TRBV6-1 and TRBJ2-5, with 10 bases that match TRBD1. Germline V gene sequence: CDR1 MNHNS, CDR2 SASEGT. CDR3 size: 13 residues. Trimming cost V 6 bases and J 2 bases; bases outside gene matches: 0. CDR3: CASRDRGQETQYF. CDR3 bases: TGTGCCAGCAGGGACAGGGGGCAAGAGACCCAGTACTTC.

This clone was seen only a few times. The genes are TRBV7-3 and TRBJ1-1; D might be TRBD1 (5 bases). Trimming removed 5 bases at V and 10 bases at J, with 29 bases between. Germline values: CDR1 SGHTA, CDR2 FQGTGA. CDR3 length: 17 amino acids. The CDR3 spells CASSHLVGTDALRGAFF. CDR3 nucleotide sequence: TGTGCCAGCAGCCATCTGGTAGGGACGGACGCGCTACGGGGAGCTTTCTTT. Full variable domain (outside the CDR3, taken from reference TRBV7-3 and TRBJ1-1): GAGVSQTPSNKVTEKGKYVELRCDPISGHTALYWYRQSLGQGPEFLIYFQGTGAADDSGLPNDRFFAVRPEGSVSTLKIQRTERGDSAVYLCASSHLVGTDALRGAFFGQGTRLTVV.

This clone was found a few times. The chain is built from TRBV4-1 and TRBJ1-4; D unresolved. Trimming left V 4 bases short and J 8 bases short, with 14 bases between. The CDR3 loop spans 14 amino acids. Germline CDR1 reads MGHRA; CDR2 reads YSYEKL. The CDR3 protein is CASSLTTWEEKLFF. CDR3 DNA sequence: TGCGCCAGCAGCCTTACAACGTGGGAGGAAAAACTGTTTTTT.

The chain uses TRBV28 and TRBJ1-2, with D unclear. The CDR3 is made up of 13 amino acids. Germline V lookup: CDR1 MDHEN, CDR2 SYDVKM. Trimming took 4 bases from V and 4 from J, leaving 10 bases between them. CDR3 residues: CASSSAQIYGYTF. CDR3 DNA sequence: TGTGCCAGCAGTTCCGCCCAAATCTATGGCTACACCTTC.

The chain carries TRBV5-6 and TRBJ2-2; no clear D gene. The germline CDR1 and CDR2 sequences are SGHDT and YYEEEE. The CDR3 loop spans 15 amino acids. Deletions cut 0 bases from V and 0 bases from J, with 6 bases between. CDR3 DNA: TGTGCCAGCAGCTTGGCAGGTCCGAACACCGGGGAGCTGTTTTTT. This gives the protein CASSLAGPNTGELFF.

This clone was seen only once. V and J are TRBV13 and TRBJ2-3; no definite D call. V was trimmed by 0 bases and J by 2 bases, leaving 6 bases between them. The germline V gene encodes CDR1 PRHDT and CDR2 FYEKMQ (reference sequence). CDR3 length: 14 residues. The DNA of the CDR3 is TGTGCCAGCAGCTTAGGCCGGATCACAGATACGCAGTATTTT. It encodes CASSLGRITDTQYF.

This chain uses TRBV13 with TRBJ1-4; perhaps TRBD1 as D (5 bases). Per the germline V gene, CDR1 is PRHDT and CDR2 is FYEKMQ (reference sequence). Trimming left V 0 bases short and J 8 bases short, with 22 bases between. CDR3 length: 18 residues. The CDR3 nucleotides read TGTGCCAGCAGCTTAGGCTTGATGGTTGGGGGAGCAGCAGAAAAACTGTTTTTT. Its protein is CASSLGLMVGGAAEKLFF.

The chain joins TRBV5-1 to TRBJ2-7, with a possible D match to TRBD1 (5 bases). V lost 4 bases, J lost 4 bases, and 18 bases lay in between. The CDR3 covers 15 residues. Germline assignment: CDR1 SGHRS and CDR2 YFSETQ. The CDR3 loop is CASSPTVGILYEQYF. The CDR3 nucleotides read TGCGCCAGCAGCCCGACAGTTGGAATACTGTACGAGCAGTACTTC.

The V gene is TRBV25-1, the J gene TRBJ2-3; perhaps TRBD1 as D (6 bases). The CDR3 totals 15 residues. V lost 4 bases to trimming and J lost 2 bases, with 13 bases between them. The germline V gene encodes CDR1 MGHDK and CDR2 SYGVNS. The CDR3 nucleotides are TGTGCCAGCAGTGCAAGACAGGACCTCACAGATACGCAGTATTTT. Protein product: CASSARQDLTDTQYF.

CDR3 region: CASSSRLGNEQYF. The CDR3 region has the DNA TGTGCCAGCAGCTCCCGGCTGGGGAACGAGCAGTACTTC. The genes are TRBV14 and TRBJ2-7; D gene unclear. The CDR3 spans 13 residues. Germline CDR1 and CDR2: SGHDN and FVKESK. The V and J ends lost 5 bases and 5 bases respectively, with 13 bases between them.

This clone occurred once. The chain has TRBV4-1 and TRBJ2-1, with no clear D. This CDR3 is 15 amino acids long. V dropped 0 bases and J dropped 0 bases, with 6 bases sitting between them. Germline CDR1 is MGHRA and CDR2 is YSYEKL. The CDR3 nucleotides read TGCGCCAGCAGCCAAGAAAAGAGCTCCTACAATGAGCAGTTCTTC. It translates to CASSQEKSSYNEQFF.